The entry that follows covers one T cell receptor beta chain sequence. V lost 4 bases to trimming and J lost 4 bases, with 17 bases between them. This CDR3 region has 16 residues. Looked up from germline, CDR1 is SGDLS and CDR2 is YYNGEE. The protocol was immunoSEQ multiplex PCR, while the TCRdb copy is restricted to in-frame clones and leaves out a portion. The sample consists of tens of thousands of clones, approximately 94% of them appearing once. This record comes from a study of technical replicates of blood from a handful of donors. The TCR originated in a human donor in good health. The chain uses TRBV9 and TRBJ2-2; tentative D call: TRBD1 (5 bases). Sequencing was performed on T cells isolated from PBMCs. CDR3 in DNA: TGTGCCAGCAGCCCGATTGACAGAGCCCTCACCGGGGAGCTGTTTTTT. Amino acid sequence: CASSPIDRALTGELFF.